This is a list of T cell receptor beta chains from one sample in a study of T cells after yellow fever vaccination. TCRdb recomputed calls from the 5' RACE reads with MiXCR, one row per CDR3 protein. The sample holds under 550,000 distinct CDR3 sequences, just over 20% seen once. Material: PBMCs, obtained 21 days after the first yellow fever vaccination. The receptors come from a man aged 18 to 30 who received the YFV17D yellow fever vaccine. Both conserved end residues are part of each CDR3. The D gene is left open where the match is weak. Where a row states a size, it is once, few, many or the class of an expanded clone; other rows omit it.

TRBV5-8	TRBJ2-3	TRBD2	NA	CASSLKLAGATDTQYF	TGTGCCAGCAGCTTGAAACTAGCGGGGGCCACAGATACGCAGTATTTT
TRBV7-2	TRBJ2-1	TRBD2	few	CASSLALGGSIGNEQFF	TGTGCCAGCAGCTTAGCGCTCGGGGGGTCCATTGGGAATGAGCAGTTCTTC
TRBV19	TRBJ2-2	NA	NA	CASSIQGSTGELFF	TGTGCCAGTAGTATTCAGGGATCGACCGGGGAGCTGTTTTTT
TRBV7-2	TRBJ2-3	NA	NA	CASSAYMTDTQYF	TGTGCCAGCAGTGCTTATATGACAGATACGCAGTATTTT
TRBV7-2	TRBJ2-1	TRBD2	few	CASSLAQTAGVFF	TGTGCCAGCAGCTTAGCGCAGACTGCGGGGGTGTTCTTC
TRBV4-3	TRBJ2-1	NA	NA	CARSQSGVNEQFF	TGCGCCAGAAGCCAATCAGGGGTGAATGAGCAGTTCTTC
TRBV18	TRBJ1-4	NA	NA	CASSQALNEKLFF	TGTGCCAGCTCTCAGGCCCTTAATGAAAAACTGTTTTTT
TRBV6-1	TRBJ1-5	NA	NA	CASEGLVGFFDQPQHF	TGTGCCAGCGAAGGGTTGGTGGGTTTCTTTGATCAGCCCCAGCATTTT
TRBV19	TRBJ2-3	NA	NA	CASRETGNTDTQYF	TGTGCCAGTAGAGAAACGGGGAACACAGATACGCAGTATTTT
TRBV5-5	TRBJ1-2	NA	few	CASSEDRTYGYTF	TGTGCCAGCAGCGAGGACAGAACCTATGGCTACACCTTC
TRBV7-9	TRBJ2-5	NA	few	CASSPSRRETQYF	TGTGCCAGCAGCCCCTCCCGTCGGGAGACCCAGTACTTC
TRBV18	TRBJ2-3	NA	NA	CASSPNGAADTQYF	TGTGCCAGCTCACCAAATGGGGCCGCGGATACGCAGTATTTT
TRBV5-6	TRBJ2-7	NA	NA	CASSLARYEQYF	TGTGCCAGCAGCTTGGCCCGCTACGAGCAGTACTTC
TRBV20-1	TRBJ1-1	TRBD1	many	CSRGQGWTEAFF	TGCAGCCGCGGACAGGGATGGACTGAAGCTTTCTTT
TRBV29-1	TRBJ1-4	NA	few	CSVARDTNEKLFF	TGCAGCGTTGCTCGGGACACTAATGAAAAACTGTTTTTT
TRBV5-6	TRBJ2-2	NA	many	CASSLLSGELFF	TGTGCCAGCAGCTTACTGTCCGGGGAGCTGTTTTTT
TRBV7-9	TRBJ1-4	TRBD1	few	CASSLDGTGGEKLFF	TGTGCCAGCAGCTTGGACGGGACAGGGGGCGAAAAACTGTTTTTT
TRBV27	TRBJ2-7	NA	few	CASSLRYVGPYEQYF	TGTGCCAGCAGCCTTAGATACGTCGGCCCCTACGAGCAGTACTTC
TRBV4-1	TRBJ2-1	TRBD1	few	CASRGRWGSGGEQFF	TGCGCCAGCAGGGGTCGGTGGGGATCAGGGGGTGAGCAGTTCTTC
TRBV10-3	TRBJ2-3	NA	many	CAISSTTNYTQYF	TGTGCCATCTCTTCTACTACCAACTATACGCAGTATTTT
TRBV7-9	TRBJ2-2	TRBD2	NA	CASSPPAGGANTGELFF	TGTGCCAGCAGCCCCCCAGCGGGGGGAGCGAACACCGGGGAGCTGTTTTTT
TRBV3-1	TRBJ1-6	NA	NA	CASSQDPRSPLHF	TGTGCCAGCAGCCAAGACCCGAGATCACCCCTCCACTTT
TRBV12-3/TRBV12-4	TRBJ1-2	TRBD1	few	CASSLLRATGGYGYTF	TGTGCCAGCAGTTTATTGAGGGCGACAGGGGGTTATGGCTACACCTTC
TRBV11-2	TRBJ1-1	NA	NA	CASSLEPQYTEAFF	TGTGCCAGCAGCTTAGAGCCACAGTACACTGAAGCTTTCTTT
TRBV5-1	TRBJ2-1	TRBD2	few	CASSLVGLDTEQFF	TGCGCCAGCAGCTTGGTAGGACTAGACACTGAGCAGTTCTTC
TRBV7-3	TRBJ2-5	NA	NA	CASSPDWGETQYF	TGTGCCAGCAGCCCAGACTGGGGGGAGACCCAGTACTTC
TRBV5-1	TRBJ1-1	TRBD1	NA	CASSRQGATLTEAFF	TGCGCCAGCAGTCGACAGGGAGCCACCCTCACTGAAGCTTTCTTT
TRBV20-1	TRBJ1-4	NA	few	CSAGGTGLATNEKLFF	TGCAGTGCTGGCGGAACAGGCCTTGCAACTAATGAAAAACTGTTTTTT
TRBV7-7	TRBJ1-4	NA	few	CASSFGAGFGEKLFF	TGTGCTAGCAGCTTTGGCGCAGGGTTTGGTGAAAAACTGTTTTTT
TRBV12-3/TRBV12-4	TRBJ2-5	TRBD1	few	CASSLWDRGLGETQYF	TGTGCCAGCAGTTTATGGGACAGGGGGCTCGGGGAGACCCAGTACTTC
TRBV13	TRBJ1-2	NA	few	CASSFFGVSVGYTF	TGTGCCAGCAGCTTTTTTGGGGTGTCAGTTGGCTACACCTTC
TRBV20-1	TRBJ2-4	NA	NA	CSASSMNIQYF	TGCAGTGCTTCGAGTATGAACATTCAGTACTTC
TRBV18	TRBJ2-3	TRBD1	few	CASSQSQGDTDTQYF	TGTGCCAGCTCACAGTCGCAGGGGGACACAGATACGCAGTATTTT
TRBV19	TRBJ2-7	NA	few	CASSMRGDLYEQYF	TGTGCCAGTAGTATGCGGGGCGACCTGTACGAGCAGTACTTC
TRBV5-1	TRBJ1-6	TRBD1	few	CASSVTSPGTGGDSPLHF	TGCGCCAGCAGCGTCACATCTCCCGGGACAGGGGGCGATTCACCCCTCCACTTT
TRBV20-1	TRBJ2-1	TRBD1	NA	CSARERDRFREQFF	TGCAGTGCTAGAGAAAGGGACAGATTTAGAGAGCAGTTCTTC
TRBV19	TRBJ1-1	NA	few	CASALRPMNTEAFF	TGTGCCAGTGCACTCCGACCAATGAACACTGAAGCTTTCTTT
TRBV6-2/TRBV6-3	TRBJ1-5	NA	few	CASSFQIVYQPQHF	TGTGCCAGCAGTTTCCAGATAGTATATCAGCCCCAGCATTTT
TRBV12-3/TRBV12-4	TRBJ2-5	TRBD2	few	CASSTETSGQETQYF	TGTGCCAGCAGTACCGAGACTAGCGGACAAGAGACCCAGTACTTC
TRBV18	TRBJ1-1	NA	NA	CASSRDPEGFAFF	TGTGCCAGCTCACGGGACCCGGAGGGGTTTGCTTTCTTT
TRBV6-5	TRBJ1-3	TRBD1	NA	CASSYSGTGISGNTIYF	TGTGCCAGCAGTTACTCTGGGACAGGGATCTCTGGAAACACCATATATTTT
TRBV29-1	TRBJ1-1	TRBD1	NA	CSVARDSSNTEAFF	TGCAGCGTAGCCCGGGACAGCTCAAACACTGAAGCTTTCTTT
TRBV4-1	TRBJ2-4	NA	many	CASSQGGLKGPGGENIQYF	TGCGCCAGCAGCCAGGGGGGATTGAAGGGCCCTGGCGGGGAAAACATTCAGTACTTC
TRBV5-1	TRBJ2-1	TRBD2	NA	CASSPGASGYYNEQFF	TGCGCCAGCAGCCCAGGGGCTAGCGGGTACTACAATGAGCAGTTCTTC
TRBV5-1	TRBJ2-1	NA	NA	CASSPATGNNEQFF	TGCGCCAGCAGCCCGGCGACAGGTAACAATGAGCAGTTCTTC
TRBV20-1	TRBJ2-7	TRBD2	few	CSANPGTSGSYEQYF	TGCAGTGCTAACCCCGGGACTAGTGGGTCCTACGAGCAGTACTTC